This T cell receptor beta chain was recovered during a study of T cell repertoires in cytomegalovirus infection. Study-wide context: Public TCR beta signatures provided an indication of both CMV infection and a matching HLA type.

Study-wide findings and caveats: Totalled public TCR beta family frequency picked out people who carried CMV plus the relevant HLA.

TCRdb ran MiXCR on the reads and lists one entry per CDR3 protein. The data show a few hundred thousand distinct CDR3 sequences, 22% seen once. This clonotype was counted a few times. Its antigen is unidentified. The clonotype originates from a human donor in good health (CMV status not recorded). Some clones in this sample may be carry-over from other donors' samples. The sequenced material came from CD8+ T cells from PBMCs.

CDR3 sequence: CASSWGVLYEQYF. In DNA form, the CDR3 reads TGTGCCAGCAGTTGGGGGGTTCTCTACGAGCAGTACTTC. The chain combines TRBV28 with TRBJ2-7; D might be TRBD2 (6 bases). Trimming took off 4 bases at V and 3 bases at J, with 10 bases between the two ends. In germline, CDR1 is MDHEN, CDR2 SYDVKM. The CDR3 has 13 residues.